These 29 T cell receptor beta chains originate from one sample sequenced in a study of human T cells and chemical hapten exposure. TCRdb itself ran the 5' RACE reads through MiXCR, one entry per CDR3 protein. The sample carries tens of thousands of distinct CDR3 sequences, 15% to 20% recorded once. Blood, whole and unfractionated, served as the source for total RNA extraction. The origin of the receptors is a female donor in good health.

This clonotype has just a few counts. The chain links TRBV12-3 or TRBV12-4 to TRBJ1-1; D remains unclear. The CDR3 consists of 15 residues. V lost 6 bases and J lost 0, with 14 bases in between. This chain's CDR3 is CASRSSAALNTEAFF. CDR3 sequence (DNA): TGTGCCAGCAGGTCCAGTGCAGCCTTGAACACTGAAGCTTTCTTT.

The chain combines TRBV2 with TRBJ2-2, with 7 bases identical to TRBD2. The CDR3 has 13 amino acids. The J segment lost 7 bases and the V segment lost 6 bases, leaving 5 bases of the junction unmatched. CDR1 SNHLY and CDR2 FYNNEI come from the germline V gene. In DNA, the CDR3 is TGTGCCAGCAGCGGGACTACGTTCGGGGAGCTGTTTTTT. This sequence encodes CASSGTTFGELFF.

The V gene is TRBV7-2, the J gene TRBJ2-7, with unresolved D. In germline, CDR1 is SGHTA, CDR2 FQGNSA. The CDR3 has 13 residues. The V end lost 5 bases, the J end lost 4 bases, and 12 bases lay between the germline ends. This CDR3 is CASSATGLYEQYF. Here the CDR3 DNA reads TGTGCCAGCAGCGCGACGGGCCTTTACGAGCAGTACTTC.

This clonotype was picked up a small number of times. The chain uses TRBV12-3 or TRBV12-4 and TRBJ1-1; D possibly corresponds to TRBD1 (5 bases). This CDR3 has 14 residues. Trimming removed 3 bases from V and 4 bases from J, with 12 bases in between. CDR3 sequence: CASSLTGTGTEAFF. CDR3 DNA: TGTGCCAGCAGTTTGACTGGGACTGGCACTGAAGCTTTCTTT.

The chain is built from TRBV28 and TRBJ1-5, with 9 positions matching TRBD1. This CDR3 has 14 residues. Germline V gene sequence: CDR1 MDHEN, CDR2 SYDVKM. V shed 5 bases, J shed 11 bases, and the junction held 10 bases outside the gene matches. As DNA, the CDR3 is TGTGCCAGCAGTCAGTCGGACAGGGGCGGTACCCAGCATTTT. This translates into CASSQSDRGGTQHF.

This clonotype was seen a few times. V usage is TRBV12-3 or TRBV12-4 and J usage is TRBJ1-2, with 9 nucleotides matching TRBD1. The ends lost 9 bases at V and 8 bases at J; junction bases unmatched: 4. The CDR3 spans 11 residues. CDR3 sequence (DNA): TGTGCCAGTACAGGGGGCAGGGGCTACACCTTC. Its translation: CASTGGRGYTF.

The genes are TRBV5-1 and TRBJ2-3, with D hard to call. The length of the CDR3 is 12 residues. Germline CDR1 SGHRS, CDR2 YFSETQ. V was clipped by 0 bases and J by 4 bases, with 3 bases between them. The CDR3 here is CASSLEADTQYF. The CDR3 region has the DNA TGCGCCAGCAGCTTGGAAGCAGATACGCAGTATTTT.

The rearrangement joins TRBV6-1 to TRBJ2-2; tentative D call: TRBD1 (6 bases). CDR3 length: 14 residues. In germline, CDR1 is MNHNS, CDR2 SASEGT. The germline V and J ends were trimmed by 7 bases and 5 bases, with 14 bases remaining between them. The CDR3 region has the DNA TGTGCCAGCAATAAGGCAGGGGCGACCGGGGAGCTGTTTTTT. Its protein product is CASNKAGATGELFF.

The rearrangement joins TRBV10-3 to TRBJ1-1; D unresolved. Trimming cost V 1 base and J 1 base, with 7 bases left between them. The CDR3 spans 14 residues. Germline V gene lookup returns CDR1 ENHRY and CDR2 SYGVKD. The CDR3 reads CAISELDGNTEAFF. CDR3 coding DNA: TGTGCCATCAGTGAGTTGGACGGGAACACTGAAGCTTTCTTT.

The V call is TRBV6-2 or TRBV6-3, the J call TRBJ1-1; D is uncertain. The CDR3 is 18 amino acids. CDR1 and CDR2 from the germline V gene are MNHEY and SVGEGT. With 5 bases removed from V and 4 bases from J, the gap between germline ends came to 26 bases. The CDR3 spells CASSGYLQTRAGSTEAFF. CDR3 sequence (DNA): TGTGCCAGCAGTGGCTATCTACAGACTCGAGCGGGATCCACTGAAGCTTTCTTT.

The chain carries TRBV12-3 or TRBV12-4 and TRBJ1-2; TRBD1 matches at 9 bases. J was trimmed by 8 bases and V by 5 bases; bases with no gene match: 9. This CDR3 has 14 residues. CDR3 nucleotide sequence: TGTGCCAGCAGTATTGACAGGGGGAAGAGCGGCTACACCTTC. Protein sequence: CASSIDRGKSGYTF.

This clonotype was recorded a few times. This rearrangement joins TRBV20-1 to TRBJ1-1; 11 bases match TRBD1. Unmatched junction bases numbered 6, after V lost 5 bases and J lost 7 bases. CDR1 and CDR2 (germline): DFQATT, SNEGSKA (reference sequence). This CDR3 spans 13 amino acids. The CDR3 nucleotides read TGCAGTGCTTGGGACAGGGGGAAAGGTGAAGCTTTCTTT. Its protein product is CSAWDRGKGEAFF.

This chain joins TRBV11-1 and TRBJ2-2; D gene ambiguous. V lost 6 bases, J lost 1 base, and 9 bases lay in between. Germline V CDR1 and CDR2: SGHAT, FQDESV (reference sequence). This CDR3 has 14 amino acids. This CDR3 reads CASSRKGNTGELFF. CDR3 bases: TGTGCCAGCAGTCGAAAAGGGAACACCGGGGAGCTGTTTTTT.

This clonotype was seen a few times. J is TRBJ2-5 and V is TRBV24-1; D remains ambiguous. Germline V gene lookup returns CDR1 KGHDR and CDR2 SFDVKD. V was shortened by 3 bases and J by 1 base, with 5 bases between the two germline ends. The CDR3 is 13 residues long. For the CDR3, the DNA is TGTGCCACCAGTGATCCGACCCAAGAGACCCAGTACTTC. Protein: CATSDPTQETQYF.

A few counts support this clonotype. The genes are TRBV7-2 and TRBJ2-1; TRBD2 aligns across 9 bases. Per germline, CDR1 SGHTA and CDR2 FQGNSA. The trim removed 3 bases at V and 0 bases at J, leaving 3 bases unmatched. The CDR3 spans 16 residues. The CDR3 region has the DNA TGTGCCAGCAGCTTGAGCGGGGGGTTCTCCTACAATGAGCAGTTCTTC. This codes for CASSLSGGFSYNEQFF.

The gene calls are TRBV6-2 or TRBV6-3 and TRBJ1-1; D remains unclear. The V gene lost 7 bases and the J gene lost 2 bases, with 17 bases spanning the gap. From germline, CDR1 is MNHEY and CDR2 SVGEGT. CDR3 length: 15 amino acids. The CDR3 loop is CASTQTTRTNTEAFF. For the CDR3, the DNA is TGTGCCAGCACCCAGACGACAAGAACAAACACTGAAGCTTTCTTT.

The chain is built from TRBV4-1 and TRBJ2-7; 7 nucleotides align to TRBD1. Germline lookup yields CDR1 MGHRA and CDR2 YSYEKL. The CDR3 covers 14 residues. V was clipped by 1 base and J by 2 bases; unmatched bases: 2. The CDR3 sequence is CASSQGDRPYEQYF. The DNA for the CDR3 is TGCGCCAGCAGCCAAGGGGACAGACCCTACGAGCAGTACTTC.

V and J are TRBV29-1 and TRBJ2-3, with unresolved D. There are 16 residues in the CDR3. CDR1 is SQVTM and CDR2 is ANQGSEA in the germline V gene. Trimming left V 0 bases short and J 0 bases short, with 13 bases between. This CDR3 reads CSVEDRRKSSTDTQYF. CDR3 coding DNA: TGCAGCGTTGAAGATCGAAGAAAGAGTAGCACAGATACGCAGTATTTT.

Only a few counts were recorded for this clonotype. This chain joins TRBV7-2 and TRBJ2-4; D perhaps matches TRBD1 (5 bases). In germline, CDR1 is SGHTA, CDR2 FQGNSA. V shed 5 bases and J shed 0 bases, with 17 bases lying between them. The CDR3 is 17 residues long. CDR3 sequence: CASSHPQGTLAKNIQYF. The CDR3 DNA reads as TGTGCCAGCAGCCACCCTCAGGGAACCCTAGCCAAAAACATTCAGTACTTC.

The table lists this clonotype with a few counts. The V gene is TRBV12-3 or TRBV12-4, the J gene TRBJ2-2; TRBD2 agrees at 8 bases. The CDR3 sequence is 16 residues long. The junction had 15 bases not matched to a gene; V was cut back by 10 bases and J by 5 bases. The CDR3 DNA reads TGTGCCACCTTACCTAATAGCGGGATAAGGACCGGGGAGCTGTTTTTT. This gives the protein CATLPNSGIRTGELFF.

In its sample, this clonotype was seen many times. The rearrangement uses TRBV18 and TRBJ2-5; no clear D gene. Between the trimmed V and J ends, which lost 1 base and 3 bases, there was a span of 9 bases. CDR1 and CDR2 (germline): KGHSH, LQKENI. This CDR3 contains 14 residues. This CDR3 is CASSPQQREETQYF. The CDR3 DNA follows: TGTGCCAGCTCACCACAACAGAGAGAAGAGACCCAGTACTTC.

The rearrangement joins TRBV5-4 to TRBJ2-3; 9 positions match TRBD2. The CDR3 runs to 15 residues. V lost 0 bases and J lost 4; bases outside the gene matches: 3. Germline-derived CDR1 and CDR2 are SGHNT and YYREEE (reference sequence). In DNA form, the CDR3 reads TGTGCCAGCAGCTTGGGGGGACTAGCCGCAGATACGCAGTATTTT. Amino acids: CASSLGGLAADTQYF.

This chain connects TRBV7-2 to TRBJ2-7; D is uncertain. CDR3 size: 12 residues. Germline CDR1 SGHTA, CDR2 FQGNSA. V lost 1 base to trimming and J lost 6 bases, with 7 bases between them. CDR3 sequence (DNA): TGTGCCAGCAGCTTAGAGGTCGGCGAGCAGTACTTC. This translates into CASSLEVGEQYF.

J is TRBJ1-3 and V is TRBV12-3 or TRBV12-4; D might be TRBD1 (5 bases). The V end lost 3 bases, the J end lost 0 bases, and 9 bases lay between the germline ends. The CDR3 length is 15 residues. The CDR3 region has the DNA TGTGCCAGCAGTTTGCGGACACTCTCTGGAAACACCATATATTTT. Protein product: CASSLRTLSGNTIYF.

This clonotype showed up just a few times. The CDR3 DNA reads as TGTGCCAGCAGCTTAGTTAAGCGGGGCACTGAAGCTTTCTTT. Protein product: CASSLVKRGTEAFF. The chain joins TRBV7-8 to TRBJ1-1; no clear D gene. Trimming left V 1 base short and J 4 bases short, with 10 bases between. The CDR3 runs 14 residues. Germline V gene lookup returns CDR1 SGHVS and CDR2 FQNEAQ.

This clonotype turned up a few times. V is TRBV10-3 and J is TRBJ2-1; D assignment may be TRBD1 or TRBD2 (5 bases each). This CDR3 spans 13 amino acids. Per germline, CDR1 ENHRY and CDR2 SYGVKD. V shed 10 bases and J shed 4 bases, with 14 bases lying between them. CDR3 nucleotide sequence: TGTGCCAACTCCTGGGACGGATACAATGAGCAGTTCTTC. Translating gives CANSWDGYNEQFF.

A few counts support this clonotype. The chain couples TRBV21-1 to TRBJ1-5. TRBV21-1 is flagged as a pseudogene. This CDR3 has 13 amino acids. In nucleotides, the CDR3 is TGTGCCAGCAGCATTGGAGGGAATCAGCCCCAGCATTTT. The encoded protein is CASSIGGNQPQHF.

The chain employs TRBV4-3 and TRBJ2-3; no definite D call. The CDR3 runs to 13 residues. Germline CDR1 and CDR2: LGHNA and YSLEER. V lost 0 bases to trimming and J lost 8 bases, with 9 bases between them. Written as DNA, the CDR3 is TGCGCCAGCAGCCAAGATAACCTCGGTACGCAGTATTTT. Translated, it gives CASSQDNLGTQYF.

The V call is TRBV23-1, the J call TRBJ2-2, with D possibly matching TRBD1 (5 bases). TRBV23-1 is an ORF, with its function uncertain. Trimming took off 8 bases at V and 1 base at J, with 14 bases between the two ends. CDR3 length equals 15 residues. CDR3 sequence (DNA): TGCGCCAGCGGCAGACAGAAATTGAACACCGGGGAGCTGTTTTTT. It translates to CASGRQKLNTGELFF.